Following are 12 T cell receptor beta chains from one sample sequenced in a study of T cells in women clearing cervical HPV infection. Sequencing used immunoSEQ multiplex PCR; TCRdb keeps in-frame clones, though not all of them. The specimen's table records 40,000 to 55,000 clones. The material sequenced was blood buffy coat. The receptors derive from a woman between 18 and 69 years old with a cervical HPV16 infection that either progressed to CIN3+ or cleared (not recorded which).

Of note for this clone: The read ends 3 residues early relative to the CDR3; the germline J gene fills the gap. This chain joins TRBV5-1 and TRBJ1-4, with D maybe TRBD1 (6 bases). The V end was cut by 4 bases, the J end by 5 bases, with 15 bases between. CDR1 is SGHRS, CDR2 YFSETQ, per germline. This CDR3 spans 15 amino acids. The CDR3 is CASSLDYRENEKLFF. The part of the CDR3 DNA that was read is TGCGCCAGCAGCCTGGACTACAGGGAAAATGAAAAA.

On this clone itself: The junction and the germline gene differ at one end; a read error may be behind it. The sequence runs out 3 residues before the end of the CDR3; the remainder is reconstructed from the germline J gene. This specimen includes other DNA sequences encoding the same CDR3. The chain links TRBV7-8 to TRBJ1-3; 7 positions agree with TRBD1. CDR3 length: 16 amino acids. Germline assignment: CDR1 SGHVS and CDR2 FQNEAQ. Incomplete CDR3 DNA: TGTGCCAGCAGCCCCGGCCTAGACAGGGCTGGAAACACG. Translation gives CASSPGLDRAGNT. The whole CDR3 sequence reads CASSPGLDRAGNTIYF.

CDR3 amino acids: CASSLTSGSLDTQYF. Partial CDR3 DNA: TGTGCCAGCAGCTTAACCAGCGGGAGTCTCGATACG. V and J are TRBV7-3 and TRBJ2-3, with 8 bases matching TRBD2. From the germline J gene comes the end of the CDR3, since the read stops 3 residues before it. Germline CDR1 SGHTA, CDR2 FQGTGA. The CDR3 covers 15 residues. With V trimmed by 0 bases and J by 6 bases, 5 bases remained unmatched.

Regarding this clone: From the germline J gene comes the end of the CDR3, since the read stops 3 residues before it. The chain employs TRBV7-3 and TRBJ2-3, with unresolved D. CDR3 size: 15 residues. V lost 0 bases and J lost 2, with 9 bases in between. Germline V gene lookup returns CDR1 SGHTA and CDR2 FQGTGA. The covered CDR3 bases are TGTGCCAGCAGCTTAACTCCCTCGTCCACAGATACG. This translates into CASSLTPSSTDT. The entire CDR3 protein reads CASSLTPSSTDTQYF.

CDR3 bases read: TGTGCCAGTAGTATTGCTATTGGAAACACC. Encoded protein: CASSIAIGNT. The entire CDR3 protein reads CASSIAIGNTIYF. The V call is TRBV19, the J call TRBJ1-3; D is uncertain. The missing CDR3 end, 3 residues past where the read stops, is filled in from the germline J gene. The CDR3 totals 13 residues. V lost 3 bases and J 3 bases, leaving 6 bases between the germline ends. Germline loops: CDR1 LNHDA, CDR2 SQIVND (reference sequence).

Notes on this clone: The read terminates 3 residues ahead of where the CDR3 ends, so the germline J gene completes it. The chain employs TRBV7-9 and TRBJ1-1; tentative D call: TRBD1 (6 bases). CDR1 and CDR2 (germline): SEHNR, FQNEAQ (reference sequence). CDR3 length: 13 residues. V lost 3 bases and J 5 bases, leaving 10 bases between the germline ends. The CDR3 sequence: CASSLDSGTEAFF. The DNA read from the CDR3 is TGTGCCAGCAGCTTGGACAGCGGTACTGAA.

A remark on this clone: Read coverage stops 3 residues before the CDR3 terminus; the germline J gene supplies the remainder. This rearrangement joins TRBV2 to TRBJ2-1, with 9 bases lining up with TRBD2. This CDR3 region has 14 residues. V gave up 7 bases and J gave up 3 bases; unmatched junction bases: 4. Germline loops: CDR1 SNHLY, CDR2 FYNNEI. The CDR3: CASKGGGVYNEQFF. Partial CDR3 DNA: TGTGCCAGCAAAGGCGGGGGGGTCTACAATGAG.

As to this clone: The missing CDR3 end, 3 residues past where the read stops, is filled in from the germline J gene. The chain joins TRBV30 to TRBJ1-6, with 8 bases fitting TRBD1. The length of the CDR3 is 15 residues. The germline V gene encodes CDR1 GTSNPN and CDR2 SVGIG (reference sequence). After removal of 0 bases from V and 7 bases from J, the junction contained 5 bases not matched to a gene. The sequenced CDR3 bases are TGTGCCTGGAGTGTCGGTCAGGGGGCAAATTCACCC. The encoded protein is CAWSVGQGANSP. The CDR3 in full is CAWSVGQGANSPLHF. The whole variable domain, remainder taken from reference TRBV30 and TRBJ1-6, is SQTIHQWPATLVQPVGSPLSLECTVEGTSNPNLYWYRQAAGRGLQLLFYSVGIGQISSEVPQNLSASRPQDRQFILSSKKLLLSDSGFYLCAWSVGQGANSPLHFGNGTRLTVT.

With respect to this clone: Read sequence stops 3 residues before the CDR3 end, and the germline J gene provides the missing end. V usage is TRBV20-1 and J usage is TRBJ2-5; D is unresolved. The germline V gene has CDR1 DFQATT and CDR2 SNEGSKA (reference sequence). This CDR3 region has 13 residues. V was clipped by 1 base and J by 1 base, with 7 bases between them. The part of the CDR3 DNA that was read is TGCAGTGCTAGAGGGGCCTCCCAAGAGACC. Its protein is CSARGASQET. In full, the CDR3 reads CSARGASQETQYF.

CDR3 bases read: TGCGCCAGCAGTCATAAGACCACTGACAGGGGCCACCCCAATAGGTCCTACGAG. It specifies CASSHKTTDRGHPNRSYE. The entire CDR3 protein is CASSHKTTDRGHPNRSYEQYF. The chain employs TRBV23-1 and TRBJ2-7; 8 bases are shared with TRBD1. The read stops 3 residues short of the end of the CDR3; the missing end is completed from the germline J gene. TRBV23-1 counts as an open reading frame of uncertain function. Trimming took 3 bases from V and 1 from J; bases not matched to a gene: 23. The CDR3 totals 21 residues.

Regarding this clone: Read sequence stops 3 residues before the CDR3 end, and the germline J gene provides the missing end. The V call is TRBV5-6, the J call TRBJ2-5; 12 bases line up with TRBD2. Germline CDR1 is SGHDT and CDR2 is YYEEEE. The CDR3 consists of 15 residues. With 4 bases clipped from V and 2 bases from J, the junction kept 3 bases outside the gene matches. Incomplete CDR3 DNA: TGTGCCAGCAGCATAACTAGCGGGGGGCAAGAGACC. The encoded protein is CASSITSGGQET. The whole CDR3 is CASSITSGGQETQYF.

Turning to this clone: The CDR3 goes on 3 residues after the read ends, and that part is filled in from the germline J gene. The V gene is TRBV18, the J gene TRBJ2-7; perhaps TRBD1 as D (5 bases). Germline V CDR1 and CDR2: KGHSH, LQKENI. Trimming stripped 0 bases from V and 6 bases from J, with 6 bases between. The CDR3 runs 12 residues. CDR3 protein: CASSPPQGEQYF. The DNA read from the CDR3 is TGTGCCAGCTCACCACCGCAGGGCGAG.